These 24 T cell receptor beta chains were sequenced from one sample in a study of graft-versus-host responses after intestinal transplantation. The authors processed graft tissue to release intraepithelial and lamina propria lymphocytes. Data came from immunoSEQ multiplex PCR; TCRdb stores just in-frame clones and leaves some out. The repertoire holds 7,500 to 10,000 clones, with around 73% as singletons. This specimen consisted of ileum tissue, obtained about 530 days after intestinal transplant. These receptor sequences come from a human patient who received an intestinal transplant, so some T cells may come from the graft donor.

In DNA form, the CDR3 reads TGTGCCAGCGGCTATAGGGAGTCCTACAATGAGCAGTTCTTC. Translated: CASGYRESYNEQFF. V usage is TRBV6-1 and J usage is TRBJ2-1, with D maybe TRBD2 (5 bases). CDR3 length: 14 residues. Trimming removed 8 bases from V and 1 base from J, with 12 bases in between. Germline loops: CDR1 MNHNS, CDR2 SASEGT.

The chain has TRBV28 and TRBJ2-1; D possibly corresponds to TRBD2 (6 bases). The CDR3 is 15 residues long. CDR1 is MDHEN and CDR2 is SYDVKM in the germline V gene. V lost 5 bases and J lost 11, with 22 bases in between. The CDR3 loop reads CASSLQEGLRQQQFF. In DNA, the CDR3 is TGTGCCAGCAGTCTCCAGGAGGGGCTTAGACAGCAGCAGTTCTTC.

This clone was found once. The J gene is TRBJ2-2, the V gene TRBV11-2; D uncertain. V lost 0 bases and J lost 7, with 9 bases in between. The CDR3 is 14 amino acids. Germline values: CDR1 SGHAT, CDR2 FQNNGV. CDR3 DNA sequence: TGTGCCAGCAGCTTAGAAACTCGGAGCGGGGAGCTGTTTTTT. Protein product: CASSLETRSGELFF. Full variable domain (rest looked up from reference TRBV11-2 and TRBJ2-2): EAGVAQSPRYKIIEKRQSVAFWCNPISGHATLYWYQQILGQGPKLLIQFQNNGVVDDSQLPKDRFSAERLKGVDSTLKIQPAKLEDSAVYLCASSLETRSGELFFGEGSRLTVL.

V and J are TRBV7-9 and TRBJ1-3; D is unclear. The CDR3 is 15 residues long. Germline assignment: CDR1 SEHNR and CDR2 FQNEAQ (reference sequence). Trimming shortened V by 5 bases and J by 0 bases, and 11 bases separated the two germline ends. CDR3 sequence reads: CASSPTGSSGNTIYF. CDR3 DNA sequence: TGTGCCAGCAGCCCCACGGGAAGCTCTGGAAACACCATATATTTT. Together with reference TRBV7-9 and TRBJ1-3, the CDR3 gives the full variable domain: DTGVSQNPRHKITKRGQNVTFRCDPISEHNRLYWYRQTLGQGPEFLTYFQNEAQLEKSRLLSDRFSAERPKGSFSTLEIQRTEQGDSAMYLCASSPTGSSGNTIYFGEGSWLTVV.

This chain joins TRBV6-5 and TRBJ2-7; 7 bases match TRBD1. Germline V gene sequence: CDR1 MNHEY, CDR2 SVGAGI. With 8 bases clipped from V and 2 bases from J, the junction kept 6 bases outside the gene matches. This CDR3 contains 13 residues. The CDR3 nucleotides read TGTGCCAGCGCCAACAGGGGCCCCTACGAGCAGTACTTC. Its translation is CASANRGPYEQYF.

The CDR3 DNA reads TGTGCCAGCACCCTTGGTTTTAATGAAAAACTGTTTTTT. Residues: CASTLGFNEKLFF. The V call is TRBV13, the J call TRBJ1-4; no clear D gene. Germline V lookup: CDR1 PRHDT, CDR2 FYEKMQ (reference sequence). Trimming took off 7 bases at V and 4 bases at J, with 10 bases between the two ends. CDR3 size: 13 residues.

This chain joins TRBV7-2 and TRBJ2-2; 9 bases align to TRBD2. With 4 bases clipped from V and 2 bases from J, the junction kept 2 bases outside the gene matches. This CDR3 region has 15 residues. CDR1 and CDR2 (germline): SGHTA, FQGNSA. This CDR3 reads CASSSRGGNTGELFF. CDR3 bases: TGTGCCAGCAGCTCGCGGGGGGGCAACACCGGGGAGCTGTTTTTT.

This sequence joins TRBV11-3 and TRBJ2-4, with D perhaps matching TRBD2 (5 bases). Germline lookup yields CDR1 SGHNT and CDR2 YENEEA. The CDR3 runs to 16 residues. V dropped 9 bases and J dropped 0 bases, with 18 bases sitting between them. CDR3 region: CARVTAVGLAKNIQYF. CDR3 bases: TGTGCCAGGGTTACAGCGGTCGGACTAGCCAAAAACATTCAGTACTTC.

J is TRBJ2-1 and V is TRBV18; D possibly corresponds to TRBD2 (6 bases). The germline gives CDR1 KGHSH, CDR2 LQKENI. V gave up 6 bases and J gave up 5 bases, with 11 bases separating them. This CDR3 has 13 amino acids. The CDR3 loop reads CASSPGLDNEQFF. Written as DNA, the CDR3 is TGTGCCAGCTCCCCGGGACTTGACAATGAGCAGTTCTTC.

The chain has TRBV19 and TRBJ2-3, with TRBD2 as a possible D gene (5 bases). V lost 5 bases and J lost 2, with 11 bases in between. Germline values: CDR1 LNHDA, CDR2 SQIVND (reference sequence). This CDR3 contains 14 residues. In nucleotides, the CDR3 is TGTGCCAGTAGTGCGACTATAACCACAGATACGCAGTATTTT. Its protein is CASSATITTDTQYF.

The chain joins TRBV5-6 to TRBJ1-6; D is perhaps TRBD1 (6 bases). Germline V CDR1 and CDR2: SGHDT, YYEEEE. Trimming stripped 3 bases from V and 10 bases from J, with 11 bases between. This CDR3 is built from 13 residues. Here the CDR3 DNA reads TGTGCCAGCAGCTCGGGGGGCCTATCACCCCTCCACTTT. Translation gives CASSSGGLSPLHF.

The chain has TRBV7-2 and TRBJ2-5; weak D call: TRBD2 (5 bases). The V gene's germline CDR1 is SGHTA and CDR2 FQGNSA. The CDR3 contains 14 residues. Trimming took off 7 bases at V and 0 bases at J, with 12 bases between the two ends. The CDR3 spells CASTQRHNQETQYF. CDR3 in DNA: TGTGCCAGCACCCAGCGGCACAACCAAGAGACCCAGTACTTC. Together with reference TRBV7-2 and TRBJ2-5, the CDR3 gives the full variable domain: GAGVSQSPSNKVTEKGKDVELRCDPISGHTALYWYRQSLGQGLEFLIYFQGNSAPDKSGLPSDRFSAERTGGSVSTLTIQRTQQEDSAVYLCASTQRHNQETQYFGPGTRLLVL.

This chain uses TRBV29-1 with TRBJ2-5, with D tentatively TRBD1 or TRBD2 (6 bases each). The J call may be wrong; the DNA end is better matched by TRBJ2-7. Germline CDR1 SQVTM, CDR2 ANQGSEA. The CDR3 consists of 16 residues. This chain's CDR3 is CSVEDRVTGASYEQYF. CDR3 nucleotide sequence: TGCAGCGTTGAAGATCGTGTGACGGGGGCCTCCTACGAGCAGTACTTC.

The gene calls are TRBV6-1 and TRBJ1-5; D possibly corresponds to TRBD1 (6 bases). The V gene's germline CDR1 is MNHNS and CDR2 SASEGT. CDR3 length: 13 residues. Trimming took off 8 bases at V and 3 bases at J, with 11 bases between the two ends. CDR3 region: CASVQGLNQPQHF. The CDR3 nucleotides read TGTGCCAGCGTCCAGGGGCTCAATCAGCCCCAGCATTTT.

The chain combines TRBV5-4 with TRBJ2-1; 10 bases are a match to TRBD2. CDR1 and CDR2 (germline): SGHNT, YYREEE (reference sequence). The CDR3 has 15 residues. The V gene end was trimmed by 1 base and the J gene end by 8 bases; junction bases not matched to a gene: 6. DNA for the CDR3: TGTGCCAGCAGCTTGTGGGCTAGCGGGAGAGATGAGCAGTTCTTC. It codes for CASSLWASGRDEQFF.

As for this clone: In the same sample, other DNA sequences code for this CDR3. In DNA form, the CDR3 reads TGTGCCTCCCTGCGCAGGGGAGTCCAGCCCCAGCATTTT. Residues: CASLRRGVQPQHF. J is TRBJ1-5 and V is TRBV28; D possibly corresponds to TRBD1 (6 bases). The CDR3 has 13 residues. Germline CDR1 MDHEN, CDR2 SYDVKM. V lost 11 bases and J 7 bases, leaving 18 bases between the germline ends.

Only a few counts were recorded for this clone. The chain couples TRBV6-4 to TRBJ1-1; D uncertain. Trimming cost V 0 bases and J 2 bases, with 4 bases left between them. The CDR3 has 13 residues. From germline, CDR1 is MRHNA and CDR2 SNTAGT. The CDR3 DNA is TGTGCCAGCAGTGACTCGGACAACACTGAAGCTTTCTTT. It translates to CASSDSDNTEAFF.

This chain connects TRBV28 to TRBJ2-7; possibly TRBD1 or TRBD2 for D (5 bases each). V was pared by 6 bases and J by 7 bases, with 19 bases between. CDR1 and CDR2 from the germline V gene are MDHEN and SYDVKM. This CDR3 has 14 residues. CDR3 in DNA: TGTGCCAGCAGCATGGGACCGTCCCCTAGGGAGCAGTACTTC. This translates into CASSMGPSPREQYF.

In DNA form, the CDR3 reads TGTGCCAGCAGTTTGGTCGCGGGGGGCGGCACCGGGGAGCTGTTTTTT. This gives the protein CASSLVAGGGTGELFF. This sequence joins TRBV27 and TRBJ2-2, with 8 bases identical to TRBD2. CDR1 MNHEY and CDR2 SMNVEV come from the germline V gene (reference sequence). J gave up 4 bases and V 3 bases, and 7 bases lay outside the gene matches. The CDR3 extends over 16 amino acids.

CDR3 sequence: CASSITGITRNGYTF. The DNA of the CDR3 is TGTGCCAGCAGTATAACAGGGATCACACGGAATGGCTACACCTTC. V is TRBV6-5 and J is TRBJ1-2; the D gene is possibly TRBD1 (6 bases). Deletions cut 5 bases from V and 6 bases from J, with 19 bases between. Germline CDR1 and CDR2: MNHEY and SVGAGI. This CDR3 is built from 15 residues.

This clone was picked up a small number of times. The chain employs TRBV9 and TRBJ1-4, with D possibly being TRBD1 (6 bases). CDR1 is SGDLS and CDR2 is YYNGEE in the germline V gene. The CDR3 length is 17 residues. Trimming took 3 bases from V and 0 from J, leaving 15 bases between them. The CDR3 nucleotides read TGTGCCAGCAGCGCACACAGGGATTCGGCAACTAATGAAAAACTGTTTTTT. Translation: CASSAHRDSATNEKLFF.

V usage is TRBV6-4 and J usage is TRBJ2-2; D is undetermined. The V gene's germline CDR1 is MRHNA and CDR2 SNTAGT. Trimming took off 2 bases at V and 3 bases at J, with 4 bases between the two ends. This CDR3 is 13 amino acids long. The CDR3 coding sequence is TGTGCCAGCAGTGACAGGGACACCGGGGAGCTGTTTTTT. Translating it yields CASSDRDTGELFF.

The rearrangement joins TRBV2 to TRBJ2-3; 7 bases match TRBD1. The V segment lost 7 bases and the J segment 0 bases; nucleotides outside the gene matches: 7. Per germline, CDR1 SNHLY and CDR2 FYNNEI. The CDR3 runs to 15 residues. The CDR3 bases are TGTGCCAGCATTGGGACAGATATTAGCACAGATACGCAGTATTTT. This sequence encodes CASIGTDISTDTQYF.

The rearrangement joins TRBV10-2 to TRBJ1-2, with TRBD1 matching over 11 bases. Germline lookup yields CDR1 WSHSY and CDR2 SAAADI. The trim removed 5 bases at V and 5 bases at J, leaving 7 bases unmatched. The CDR3 is 15 amino acids. Written as DNA, the CDR3 is TGCGCCAGCAGTCCGGGACAGGGGGTTCGGTATGGCTACACCTTC. Its translation is CASSPGQGVRYGYTF.